This is a list of T cell receptor beta chains from one sample in a study of blood T cell repertoires in COVID-19. Sequencing was performed with immunoSEQ multiplex PCR; in TCRdb, only in-frame clones are kept and a portion is missing. The table shows 150,000 or so clones, with 70% to 90% occurring only once. Sequencing was done on a sample of peripheral blood. The receptor set was obtained from a man aged 40-50 years who had recovered from COVID-19. Both conserved end residues are part of each CDR3. Each record gives: V gene, CDR3 length, clone size, CDR3 protein. A clone size is listed for some rows: how often the clone was seen (once, few, many), or a class if it is expanded.

TRBV5-1	16	few	CASSLRQGAVPQPQHF
TRBV6-5	14	once	CASRPGTGVYGYTF
TRBV13	14	-	CASSLDSGVYEQYF
TRBV18	15	once	CASSPSGVGNQPQHF
TRBV11-2	15	once	CASSSTKAGPYEQYF
TRBV4-1	15	-	CASSQLPTGPYEQYF
TRBV28	15	-	CASRGDSYSGNTIYF
TRBV11-3	13	-	CASSEGARNEQFF
TRBV6-2/TRBV6-3	15	-	CASSYHYTNTGELFF
TRBV14	13	-	CASSQDLRETQYF
TRBV19	14	-	CASSIDSGGYEQYF
TRBV19	15	few	CASSSRQGGGYEQYF
TRBV11-1	15	-	CASSLEIGSSVEAFF
TRBV5-6	12	-	CASSLRDTGYTF
TRBV7-9	12	-	CATTGGRETQYF
TRBV29-1	17	-	CSVPVRPRSGSYNEQFF
TRBV2	17	-	CASHPGSPLSSYNEQFF
TRBV23-1	16	-	CASKASGGTYQETQYF
TRBV28	16	-	CASSLGTGVRTGELFF
TRBV24-1	16	-	CATSAGLAGGQETQYF